These 21 T cell receptor beta chains came from one sample sequenced in a study of blood T cell repertoires in COVID-19. Using immunoSEQ multiplex PCR, the repertoire was profiled, and TCRdb retains in-frame clones only, with some absent. The sample consists of roughly 76,000 clones, under 85% of them appearing once. The specimen was peripheral blood. All receptors come from a man between 65 and 85 years old with acute or convalescent COVID-19.

This chain links TRBV7-2 with TRBJ2-1, with D maybe TRBD2 (7 bases). This CDR3 comprises 15 residues. The germline V gene encodes CDR1 SGHTA and CDR2 FQGNSA. The germline V and J ends were trimmed by 5 bases and 2 bases, with 13 bases remaining between them. The CDR3 is CASSLGGGPYNEQFF. DNA of the CDR3: TGTGCCAGCAGCCTGGGGGGGGGCCCCTACAATGAGCAGTTCTTC. The entire variable domain, with the rest obtained from reference TRBV7-2 and TRBJ2-1, is as follows: GAGVSQSPSNKVTEKGKDVELRCDPISGHTALYWYRQSLGQGLEFLIYFQGNSAPDKSGLPSDRFSAERTGGSVSTLTIQRTQQEDSAVYLCASSLGGGPYNEQFFGPGTRLTVL.

This chain links TRBV19 with TRBJ2-6; TRBD2 is a possible D gene (5 bases). The germline gives CDR1 LNHDA, CDR2 SQIVND (reference sequence). CDR3 length: 16 amino acids. V gave up 5 bases and J gave up 0 bases, with 11 bases separating them. The CDR3 region is CASSPLGLSGANVLTF. DNA of the CDR3: TGTGCCAGTAGTCCCCTCGGACTCTCTGGGGCCAACGTCCTGACTTTC.

This CDR3 is CASRGGQAPNQPQHF. Written as DNA, the CDR3 is TGTGCCAGCAGGGGGGGACAGGCACCCAATCAGCCCCAGCATTTT. The V gene is TRBV6-6, the J gene TRBJ1-5, with TRBD1 matching over 8 bases. Losses at the gene ends were 6 bases for V and 3 bases for J; bases not matched to a gene: 7. Germline V CDR1 and CDR2: MNHNY, SVGAGI (reference sequence). The CDR3 covers 15 residues.

CDR3 in DNA: TGTGCCAGCAGCCGAGGACAGGGAGGGTCACCCCTCCACTTT. Protein product: CASSRGQGGSPLHF. The J gene is TRBJ1-6, the V gene TRBV7-9, with TRBD1 identical over 8 bases. This CDR3 has 14 amino acids. Germline CDR1 reads SEHNR; CDR2 reads FQNEAQ (reference sequence). V lost 5 bases, J lost 10 bases, and 7 bases stayed unmatched.

This chain uses TRBV5-1 with TRBJ1-5, with 9 bases lining up with TRBD1. This CDR3 is built from 16 residues. V lost 5 bases and J lost 3; bases outside the gene matches: 9. Per germline, CDR1 SGHRS and CDR2 YFSETQ. The CDR3 DNA follows: TGCGCCAGCAGTGAGGGGACAGGGAGCTTCAATCAGCCCCAGCATTTT. It encodes CASSEGTGSFNQPQHF.

The chain combines TRBV19 with TRBJ2-2; TRBD2 aligns across 7 bases. CDR1 LNHDA and CDR2 SQIVND come from the germline V gene (reference sequence). With V trimmed by 3 bases and J by 4 bases, 2 bases remained unmatched. The CDR3 sequence is 14 residues long. CDR3 in amino acids: CASSIVAGTGELFF. The CDR3 coding sequence is TGTGCCAGTAGTATCGTAGCGGGCACCGGGGAGCTGTTTTTT.

The V call is TRBV7-8, the J call TRBJ2-3, with TRBD2 matching over 13 bases. Per the germline V gene, CDR1 is SGHVS and CDR2 is FQNEAQ. V dropped 5 bases and J dropped 0; count of bases not matched to a gene: 8. This CDR3 has 18 residues. CDR3 loop: CASSPTSGRRSSTDTQYF. The CDR3 nucleotides are TGTGCCAGCAGCCCGACTAGCGGGAGGCGCTCTAGCACAGATACGCAGTATTTT. Full variable domain (remainder filled in from reference TRBV7-8 and TRBJ2-3): GAGVSQSPRYKVAKRGQDVALRCDPISGHVSLFWYQQALGQGPEFLTYFQNEAQLDKSGLPSDRFFAERPEGSVSTLKIQRTQQEDSAVYLCASSPTSGRRSSTDTQYFGPGTRLTVL.

Here the CDR3 DNA reads TGTGCCAGCAGTTTCCCCCAAACTGGGGGCGGTGGCTACACCTTC. It codes for CASSFPQTGGGGYTF. The rearrangement joins TRBV28 to TRBJ1-2; a weak D match, TRBD1 (6 bases). V was trimmed by 3 bases and J by 7 bases, leaving 18 bases between them. Per germline, CDR1 MDHEN and CDR2 SYDVKM. This CDR3 is built from 15 residues.

The chain links TRBV9 to TRBJ1-2; D remains unclear. This CDR3 has 15 amino acids. V gave up 0 bases and J gave up 4 bases, with 13 bases separating them. CDR1 SGDLS and CDR2 YYNGEE come from the germline V gene. The CDR3 sequence: CASSVADGAGYGYTF. The CDR3 DNA is TGTGCCAGCAGCGTAGCAGACGGCGCGGGCTATGGCTACACCTTC. Complete variable domain (other parts from reference TRBV9 and TRBJ1-2): DSGVTQTPKHLITATGQRVTLRCSPRSGDLSVYWYQQSLDQGLQFLIQYYNGEERAKGNILERFSAQQFPDLHSELNLSSLELGDSALYFCASSVADGAGYGYTFGSGTRLTVV.

The chain employs TRBV28 and TRBJ2-1, with D tentatively TRBD2 (5 bases). The CDR3 contains 14 residues. Germline V gene lookup returns CDR1 MDHEN and CDR2 SYDVKM. With 8 bases removed from V and 5 bases from J, the gap between germline ends came to 16 bases. For the CDR3, the DNA is TGTGCCAGCTTCGGGGTGGCGTATGACAATGAGCAGTTCTTC. It yields the protein CASFGVAYDNEQFF. The full variable domain, with the rest looked up from reference TRBV28 and TRBJ2-1, is DVKVTQSSRYLVKRTGEKVFLECVQDMDHENMFWYRQDPGLGLRLIYFSYDVKMKEKGDIPEGYSVSREKKERFSLILESASTNQTSMYLCASFGVAYDNEQFFGPGTRLTVL.

This rearrangement joins TRBV6-1 to TRBJ2-5; 9 bases are shared with TRBD2. Germline-derived CDR1 and CDR2 are MNHNS and SASEGT. The CDR3 spans 15 residues. Trimming at V came to 3 bases and at J to 7 bases, leaving 9 bases not matched to a gene. In DNA, the CDR3 is TGTGCCAGCAGTGAGACCCTAGCGGGAAGGGGGACCCAGTACTTC. Amino acids: CASSETLAGRGTQYF.

This chain connects TRBV19 to TRBJ1-5; weak D call: TRBD1 (6 bases). Germline V gives CDR1 LNHDA, CDR2 SQIVND (reference sequence). Trimming took off 2 bases at V and 6 bases at J, with 17 bases between the two ends. The CDR3 extends over 16 amino acids. The chain's CDR3 is CASSILGRGGGQPQHF. The DNA for the CDR3 is TGTGCCAGTAGTATACTGGGCAGGGGAGGGGGTCAGCCCCAGCATTTT. Full variable domain (missing parts from reference TRBV19 and TRBJ1-5): DGGITQSPKYLFRKEGQNVTLSCEQNLNHDAMYWYRQDPGQGLRLIYYSQIVNDFQKGDIAEGYSVSREKKESFPLTVTSAQKNPTAFYLCASSILGRGGGQPQHFGDGTRLSIL.

The chain has TRBV7-9 and TRBJ2-7, with 15 nucleotides matching TRBD2. J gave up 2 bases and V 6 bases, and 2 bases lay outside the gene matches. Per germline, CDR1 SEHNR and CDR2 FQNEAQ (reference sequence). The CDR3 extends over 15 amino acids. The CDR3 nucleotides read TGTGCCAGCAGGGGACTAGCGGGAGGCCCCTACGAGCAGTACTTC. Amino acid sequence: CASRGLAGGPYEQYF.

This clone was found a few times. The CDR3 region has the DNA TGTGCCAGTAGTCTAGTCCCAGGGGGCGGCTATGGCTACACCTTC. Its protein is CASSLVPGGGYGYTF. The chain links TRBV19 to TRBJ1-2; TRBD1 aligns across 8 bases. Trimming removed 5 bases from V and 4 bases from J; junction bases left unmatched: 9. The CDR3 is 15 residues long. Per the germline V gene, CDR1 is LNHDA and CDR2 is SQIVND (reference sequence).

V is TRBV20-1 and J is TRBJ2-7, with D perhaps TRBD2 (5 bases). The CDR3 is made up of 11 amino acids. Trimming shortened V by 3 bases and J by 6 bases, and 9 bases separated the two germline ends. In germline, CDR1 is DFQATT, CDR2 SNEGSKA (reference sequence). The CDR3 here is CSASDGIEQYF. CDR3 coding DNA: TGCAGTGCTAGTGACGGGATCGAGCAGTACTTC.

The rearrangement links TRBV6-6 to TRBJ2-5; TRBD1 might be the D (7 bases). Trimming pared 6 bases from V and 7 bases from J, leaving 18 bases between. This CDR3 comprises 14 residues. Germline V CDR1 and CDR2: MNHNY, SVGAGI (reference sequence). CDR3 bases: TGTGCCAGCAGGACTAGACAGGGCCTGGGGACCCAGTACTTC. Residues: CASRTRQGLGTQYF.

The J gene is TRBJ2-3, the V gene TRBV7-9, with D possibly TRBD2 on 6 matching bases. V dropped 1 base and J dropped 0 bases, with 11 bases sitting between them. The germline V gene encodes CDR1 SEHNR and CDR2 FQNEAQ (reference sequence). The CDR3 has 16 amino acids. In nucleotides, the CDR3 is TGTGCCAGCAGCTTAGGGCTCGGGGGAAGCACAGATACGCAGTATTTT. The encoded protein is CASSLGLGGSTDTQYF.

This rearrangement joins TRBV7-8 to TRBJ2-5; the match to TRBD1 covers 12 bases. The CDR3 has 16 amino acids. Trimming removed 1 base from V and 5 bases from J; junction bases left unmatched: 5. The V gene's germline CDR1 is SGHVS and CDR2 FQNEAQ. In DNA, the CDR3 is TGTGCCAGCAGCTTAGAGAGGGACAGGGGGCGGGAGACCCAGTACTTC. This sequence encodes CASSLERDRGRETQYF.

This clone was observed a handful of times. This sequence joins TRBV10-3 and TRBJ2-7; 13 nucleotides match TRBD2. Trimming removed 6 bases from V and 5 bases from J; junction bases left unmatched: 1. There are 13 residues in the CDR3. Germline CDR1 ENHRY, CDR2 SYGVKD. CDR3 DNA: TGTGCCATCAGAGGACTAGCGGGAGACGAGCAGTACTTC. Encoded protein: CAIRGLAGDEQYF.

The CDR3 bases are TGTGCCAGCAGCCAACAAGGGGGCCCTGGCTACACCTTC. It yields the protein CASSQQGGPGYTF. The rearrangement joins TRBV7-9 to TRBJ1-2; 7 nucleotides match TRBD1. Germline lookup yields CDR1 SEHNR and CDR2 FQNEAQ (reference sequence). The CDR3 contains 13 residues. V was pared by 5 bases and J by 7 bases, with 7 bases of the junction left unmatched.

This chain joins TRBV6-6 and TRBJ1-3; D is unresolved. V lost 8 bases to trimming and J lost 2 bases, with 10 bases between them. The CDR3 contains 13 residues. Per germline, CDR1 MNHNY and CDR2 SVGAGI (reference sequence). The CDR3 protein is CASSRETGNTIYF. CDR3 in DNA: TGTGCCAGCTCCCGGGAGACTGGAAACACCATATATTTT.